This T cell receptor (beta chain) was sequenced during a study of T-cell reconstitution after alpha-beta-depleted transplantation in children. The CDR3 totals 16 residues. Germline CDR1 DFQATT, CDR2 SNEGSKA (reference sequence). In the case of this clonotype: A read error is possible here, since a much larger clone lies one base away.

A library of TCRbeta sequences, prepared with unique molecular identifiers, was generated. TCRdb processed the PCR reads anew with MiXCR; each CDR3 protein has one entry. The sample consists of hundreds of thousands of distinct CDR3 sequences, approximately 20% of them appearing once. The sequence came from a human donor who donated a stem cell graft to a child with acute lymphoblastic leukemia. Sequenced here: PBMCs from the stem cell graft donor, sampled from the stem cell graft. The rearrangement links TRBV20-1 to TRBJ2-1, with TRBD2 matching 7 bases. The CDR3 DNA reads as TGCTGTGCTAGAGATAGGGAGGAAGCGGGACACAATGAGCAGTTCTTC. Its translation is CCARDREEAGHNEQFF.